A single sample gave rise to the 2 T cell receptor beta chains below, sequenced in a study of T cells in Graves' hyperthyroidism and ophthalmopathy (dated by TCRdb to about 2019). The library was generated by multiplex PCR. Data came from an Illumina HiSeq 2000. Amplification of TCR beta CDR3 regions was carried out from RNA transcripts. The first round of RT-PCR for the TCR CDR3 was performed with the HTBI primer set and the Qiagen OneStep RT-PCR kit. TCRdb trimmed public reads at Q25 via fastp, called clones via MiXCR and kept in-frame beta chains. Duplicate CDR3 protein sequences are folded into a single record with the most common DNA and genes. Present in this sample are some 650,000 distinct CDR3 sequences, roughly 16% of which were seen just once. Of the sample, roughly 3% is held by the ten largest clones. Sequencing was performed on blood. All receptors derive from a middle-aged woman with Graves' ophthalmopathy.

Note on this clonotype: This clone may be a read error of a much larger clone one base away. The CDR3 nucleotides are TGTGCCAGCAGCCAAACGGGGGGGCCCGAGACCCAGTTCTTC. As protein: CASSQTGGPETQFF. This sequence joins TRBV3-1 and TRBJ2-1, with 8 bases fitting TRBD2. Germline V gene sequence: CDR1 LGHDT, CDR2 YNNKEL (reference sequence). With V trimmed by 2 bases and J by 13 bases, 10 bases remained unmatched. The CDR3 length is 14 residues.

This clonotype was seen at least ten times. The CDR3 DNA reads as TGTGCCAGCAGCGTCATAGGCACAGATACGCAGTATTTT. Protein sequence: CASSVIGTDTQYF. The J gene is TRBJ2-3, the V gene TRBV28; D unresolved. Germline V lookup: CDR1 MDHEN, CDR2 SYDVKM. The CDR3 loop spans 13 amino acids. V was trimmed by 6 bases and J by 1 base, leaving 8 bases between them. Variable domain in full (rest from reference TRBV28 and TRBJ2-3): DVKVTQSSRYLVKRTGEKVFLECVQDMDHENMFWYRQDPGLGLRLIYFSYDVKMKEKGDIPEGYSVSREKKERFSLILESASTNQTSMYLCASSVIGTDTQYFGPGTRLTVL.